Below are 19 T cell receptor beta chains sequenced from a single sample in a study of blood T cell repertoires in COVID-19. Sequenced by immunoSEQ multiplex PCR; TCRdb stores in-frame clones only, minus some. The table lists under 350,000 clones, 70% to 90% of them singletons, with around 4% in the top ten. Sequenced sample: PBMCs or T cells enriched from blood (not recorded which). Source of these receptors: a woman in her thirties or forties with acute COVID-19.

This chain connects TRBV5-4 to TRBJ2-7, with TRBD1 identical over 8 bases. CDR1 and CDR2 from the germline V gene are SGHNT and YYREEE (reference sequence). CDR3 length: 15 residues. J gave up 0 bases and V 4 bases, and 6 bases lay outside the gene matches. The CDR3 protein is CASSLDRANSYEQYF. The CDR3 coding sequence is TGTGCCAGCAGCCTGGACAGGGCGAACTCCTACGAGCAGTACTTC.

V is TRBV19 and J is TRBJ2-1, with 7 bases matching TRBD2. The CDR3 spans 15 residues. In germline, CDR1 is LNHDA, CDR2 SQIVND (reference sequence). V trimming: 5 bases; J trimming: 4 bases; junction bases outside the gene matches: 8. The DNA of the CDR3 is TGTGCCAGTAGTGTGGGCGGGAGAGCTTACAATGAGCAGTTCTTC. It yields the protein CASSVGGRAYNEQFF.

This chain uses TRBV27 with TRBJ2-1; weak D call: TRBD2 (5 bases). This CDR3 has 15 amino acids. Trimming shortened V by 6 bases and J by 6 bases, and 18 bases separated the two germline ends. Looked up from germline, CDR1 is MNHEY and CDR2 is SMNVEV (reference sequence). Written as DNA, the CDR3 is TGTGCCAGCAGCAGAGGTGGCGGGTATGGCAATGAGCAGTTCTTC. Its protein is CASSRGGGYGNEQFF.

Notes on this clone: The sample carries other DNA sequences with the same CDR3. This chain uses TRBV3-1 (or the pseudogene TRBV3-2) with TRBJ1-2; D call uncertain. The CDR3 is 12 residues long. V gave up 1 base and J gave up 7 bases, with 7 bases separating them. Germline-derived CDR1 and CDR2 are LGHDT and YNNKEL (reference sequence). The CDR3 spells CASSQGARGYTF. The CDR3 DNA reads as TGTGCCAGCAGCCAAGGGGCGCGTGGCTACACCTTC.

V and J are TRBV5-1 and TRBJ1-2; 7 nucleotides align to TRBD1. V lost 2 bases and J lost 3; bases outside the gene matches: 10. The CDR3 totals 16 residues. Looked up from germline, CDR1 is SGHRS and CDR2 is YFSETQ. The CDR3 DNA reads TGCGCCAGCAGCTTAGACCCAGGGGGAAGCGACTATGGCTACACCTTC. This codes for CASSLDPGGSDYGYTF.

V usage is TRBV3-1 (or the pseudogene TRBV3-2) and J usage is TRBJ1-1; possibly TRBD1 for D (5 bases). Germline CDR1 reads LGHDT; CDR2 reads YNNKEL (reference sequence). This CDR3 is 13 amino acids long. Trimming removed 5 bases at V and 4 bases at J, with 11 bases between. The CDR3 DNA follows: TGTGCCAGCAGCACTCAGGACATCACTGAAGCTTTCTTT. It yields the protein CASSTQDITEAFF.

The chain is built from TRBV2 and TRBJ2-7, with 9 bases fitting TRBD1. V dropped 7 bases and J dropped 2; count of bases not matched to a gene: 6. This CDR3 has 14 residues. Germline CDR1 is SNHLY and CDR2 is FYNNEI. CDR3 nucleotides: TGTGCCAGCACCCCCGGGACAGGGACCTACGAGCAGTACTTC. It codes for CASTPGTGTYEQYF.

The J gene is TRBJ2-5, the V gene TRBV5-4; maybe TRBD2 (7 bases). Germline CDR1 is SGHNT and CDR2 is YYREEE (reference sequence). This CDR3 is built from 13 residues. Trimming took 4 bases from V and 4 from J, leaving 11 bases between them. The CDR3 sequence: CASSGGAGETQYF. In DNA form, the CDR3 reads TGTGCCAGCAGCGGGGGGGCTGGAGAGACCCAGTACTTC.

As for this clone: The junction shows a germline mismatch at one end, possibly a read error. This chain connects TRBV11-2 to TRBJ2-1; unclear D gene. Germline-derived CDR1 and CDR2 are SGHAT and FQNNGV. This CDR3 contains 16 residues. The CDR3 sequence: CASSLDRMSSHNEQFF. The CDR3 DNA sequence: TGTGCCAGCAGCTTAGATCGTATGAGCTCCCACAATGAGCAGTTCTTC.

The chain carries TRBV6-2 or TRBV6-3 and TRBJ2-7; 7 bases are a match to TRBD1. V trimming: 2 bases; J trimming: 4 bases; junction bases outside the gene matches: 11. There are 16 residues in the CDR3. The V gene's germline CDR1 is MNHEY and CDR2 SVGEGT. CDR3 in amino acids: CASSYPPGQTIYEQYF. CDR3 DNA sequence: TGTGCCAGCAGTTACCCACCGGGACAGACTATATACGAGCAGTACTTC.

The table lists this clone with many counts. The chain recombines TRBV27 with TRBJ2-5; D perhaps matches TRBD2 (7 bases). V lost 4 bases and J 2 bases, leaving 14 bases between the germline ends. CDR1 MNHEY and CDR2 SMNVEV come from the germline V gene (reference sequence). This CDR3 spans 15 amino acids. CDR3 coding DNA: TGTGCCAGCAGTTACGCGGGGGCACTACAAGAGACCCAGTACTTC. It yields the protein CASSYAGALQETQYF.

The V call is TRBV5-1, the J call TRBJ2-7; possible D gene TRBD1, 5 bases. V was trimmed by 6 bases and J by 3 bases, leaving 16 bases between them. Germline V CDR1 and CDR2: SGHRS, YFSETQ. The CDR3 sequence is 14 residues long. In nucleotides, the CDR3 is TGCGCCAGCACCCTAGGCCCGGACAACTACGAGCAGTACTTC. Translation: CASTLGPDNYEQYF.

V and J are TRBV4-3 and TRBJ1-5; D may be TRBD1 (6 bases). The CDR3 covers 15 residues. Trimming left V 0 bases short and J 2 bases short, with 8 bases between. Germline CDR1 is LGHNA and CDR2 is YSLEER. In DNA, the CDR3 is TGCGCCAGCAGCCAAGATTACAGGGGCAATCAGCCCCAGCATTTT. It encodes CASSQDYRGNQPQHF.

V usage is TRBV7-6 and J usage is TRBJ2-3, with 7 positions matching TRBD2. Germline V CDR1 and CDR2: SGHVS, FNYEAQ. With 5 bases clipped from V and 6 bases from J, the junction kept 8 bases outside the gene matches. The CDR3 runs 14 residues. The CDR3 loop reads CASSHPTSSDTQYF. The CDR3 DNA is TGTGCCAGCAGCCACCCGACTAGCTCCGATACGCAGTATTTT.

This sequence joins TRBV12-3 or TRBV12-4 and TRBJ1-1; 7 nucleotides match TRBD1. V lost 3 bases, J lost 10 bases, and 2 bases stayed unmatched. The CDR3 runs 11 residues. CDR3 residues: CASSFSGGAFF. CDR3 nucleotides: TGTGCCAGCAGTTTTTCAGGGGGAGCTTTCTTT.

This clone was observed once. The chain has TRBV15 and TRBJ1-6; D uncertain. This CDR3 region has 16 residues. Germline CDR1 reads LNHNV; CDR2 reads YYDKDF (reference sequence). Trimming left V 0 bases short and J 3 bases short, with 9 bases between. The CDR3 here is CATSRDLSDYNSPLHF. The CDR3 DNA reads TGTGCCACCAGCAGAGATCTATCCGACTATAATTCACCCCTCCACTTT.

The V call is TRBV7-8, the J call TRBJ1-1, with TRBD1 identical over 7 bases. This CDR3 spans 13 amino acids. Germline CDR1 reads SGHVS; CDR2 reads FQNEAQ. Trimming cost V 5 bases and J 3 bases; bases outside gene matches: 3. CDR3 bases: TGTGCCAGCAGCATACAGGGGTACACTGAAGCTTTCTTT. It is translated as CASSIQGYTEAFF.

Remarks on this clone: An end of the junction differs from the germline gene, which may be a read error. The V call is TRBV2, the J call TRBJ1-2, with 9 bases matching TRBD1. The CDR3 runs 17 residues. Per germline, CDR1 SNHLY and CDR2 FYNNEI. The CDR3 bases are TGTGCAAGCAAGACCAACAGGGGGCGCGCTATAGACTATGGCTACACCTTC. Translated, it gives CASKTNRGRAIDYGYTF.

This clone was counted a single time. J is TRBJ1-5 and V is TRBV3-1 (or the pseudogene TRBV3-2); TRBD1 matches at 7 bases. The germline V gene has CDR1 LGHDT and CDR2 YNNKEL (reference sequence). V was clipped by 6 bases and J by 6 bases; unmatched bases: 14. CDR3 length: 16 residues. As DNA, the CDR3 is TGTGCCAGCAGTCACACCGGGACAGATTTAGGTCAGCCCCAGCATTTT. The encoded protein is CASSHTGTDLGQPQHF.